This T cell receptor (beta chain) was retrieved from a study of blood T cell repertoires in COVID-19. Looking at the study overall: The United States, Italy and Spain provided the acute and convalescent COVID-19 samples. Nucleic acid was either cDNA or gDNA, and it came from T cells, B-cell-depleted T cells, or PBMCs.

Assay: immunoSEQ multiplex PCR; the TCRdb copy retains only in-frame clones and omits some. This table has tens of thousands of clones, around 88% appearing once. Material for sequencing was peripheral blood. The clonotype was recovered from a man between 60 and 75 years old with acute or convalescent COVID-19.

CDR3 protein: CASSIGRGLAGEQYF. The CDR3, as DNA: TGTGCCAGTAGTATCGGAAGGGGGCTAGCGGGCGAGCAGTACTTC. V usage is TRBV19 and J usage is TRBJ2-7; tentative D call: TRBD2 (8 bases). V was trimmed by 3 bases and J by 6 bases, leaving 18 bases between them. Germline lookup yields CDR1 LNHDA and CDR2 SQIVND (reference sequence). The CDR3 contains 15 residues.